The clone carrying this T cell receptor beta chain was seen ten or more times. What it recognizes is unknown. This CDR3 has 13 amino acids. Trimming removed 8 bases at V and 4 bases at J, with 9 bases between. Germline assignment: CDR1 SGHTA and CDR2 FQGNSA. Each CDR3 protein is one row after TCRdb ran MiXCR on the 5' RACE reads. The table includes fewer than 150,000 distinct CDR3 sequences, roughly 7.9% detected once. The data are from a study of T cells after yellow fever vaccination. Broader study findings: On re-exposure, the response was weaker but peaked faster, at day 5 versus 15.

The specimen was CD4+ T cells sorted from PBMCs, collected 35 to 50 days after the first yellow fever vaccination. V gene TRBV7-2 combines with J gene TRBJ2-6; no clear D. This clonotype originated in a man aged 18 to 35 who received the YFV17D yellow fever vaccine. The CDR3 spells CASGVDGANVLTF. The CDR3 DNA sequence: TGTGCCAGCGGGGTGGACGGGGCCAACGTCCTGACTTTC. The complete variable domain, with remaining parts taken from reference TRBV7-2 and TRBJ2-6, reads GAGVSQSPSNKVTEKGKDVELRCDPISGHTALYWYRQSLGQGLEFLIYFQGNSAPDKSGLPSDRFSAERTGGSVSTLTIQRTQQEDSAVYLCASGVDGANVLTFGAGSRLTVL.